This is a list of T cell receptor beta chains from one sample in a study of identical twins. TCRdb independently ran MiXCR on the 5' RACE reads; one entry per CDR3 protein. Among 1.5 million or so distinct CDR3 sequences listed, less than 35% were seen once. The sequenced material came from cord blood. The receptors derive from a newborn girl in good health. The CDR3 runs from the conserved cysteine through the conserved F or W. D genes are given only for firm matches. Some rows have no size entry. The others give once, few or many, or a class for an expanded clone.

CDR3aa | CDR3nt | v_gene | d_gene | abundance | j_gene
CASSLIVESEAFF | TGTGCCAGCAGCTTAATCGTTGAATCTGAAGCTTTCTTT | TRBV7-2 | NA | NA | TRBJ1-1
CASSVPGGAGYGYTF | TGTGCCAGCAGTGTCCCAGGGGGCGCGGGCTATGGCTACACCTTC | TRBV25-1 | TRBD1 | few | TRBJ1-2
CASRILLRGTEAFF | TGTGCCAGCCGGATCCTCCTACGAGGCACTGAAGCTTTCTTT | TRBV6-1 | NA | NA | TRBJ1-1
CASSGSGGGQYF | TGTGCCAGCAGTGGATCGGGAGGCGGGCAGTATTTT | TRBV25-1 | TRBD2 | NA | TRBJ2-3
CSARDQGVYLAKNIQYF | TGCAGTGCTAGAGATCAGGGTGTCTACCTAGCCAAAAACATTCAGTACTTC | TRBV20-1 | NA | few | TRBJ2-4
CASSQDLTGGAYEQYF | TGTGCCAGCAGCCAAGATCTAACAGGGGGCGCCTACGAGCAGTACTTC | TRBV4-2 | TRBD1 | many | TRBJ2-7
CASSPTGQTRGKLFF | TGTGCCAGCAGCCCAACGGGACAGACCAGGGGAAAACTGTTTTTT | TRBV11-1 | TRBD1 | few | TRBJ1-4
CASKGAGSVSSYNEQFF | TGTGCCAGCAAAGGAGCTGGGAGCGTAAGCTCCTACAATGAGCAGTTCTTC | TRBV6-2/TRBV6-3 | NA | NA | TRBJ2-1
CASSLSGSPYEQFF | TGTGCCAGCAGCTTAAGTGGTAGCCCCTATGAGCAGTTCTTC | TRBV7-2 | NA | NA | TRBJ2-1
CASIMTGFGNTIYF | TGTGCCAGCATCATGACAGGGTTTGGAAACACCATATATTTT | TRBV12-3/TRBV12-4 | TRBD1 | NA | TRBJ1-3
CASSLFAGQDEQFF | TGTGCCAGCTCACTCTTCGCCGGTCAGGATGAGCAGTTCTTC | TRBV18 | NA | NA | TRBJ2-1
CASRYRDRVSRNQPQHF | TGTGCCAGCAGATACCGGGACAGGGTTTCACGGAATCAGCCCCAGCATTTT | TRBV25-1 | TRBD1 | NA | TRBJ1-5
CASSGKTGPYEQYF | TGTGCCAGCAGTGGCAAGACAGGACCCTACGAGCAGTACTTC | TRBV12-3/TRBV12-4 | NA | NA | TRBJ2-7
CSATGRKNTEAFF | TGCAGTGCTACTGGACGGAAGAACACTGAAGCTTTCTTT | TRBV20-1 | NA | NA | TRBJ1-1
CASSHGQGELFF | TGCGCCAGCAGCCACGGACAGGGGGAGCTGTTTTTT | TRBV5-1 | NA | NA | TRBJ2-2
CASSKKRNSYNEQFF | TGTGCCAGCAGCAAGAAGCGGAACTCCTACAATGAGCAGTTCTTC | TRBV21-1 | NA | NA | TRBJ2-1
CASSFPTRGGSYNEQFF | TGTGCCAGCAGTTTTCCAACAAGGGGGGGGTCCTACAATGAGCAGTTCTTC | TRBV27 | NA | NA | TRBJ2-1
CASSPLMSAGGTDTQYF | TGTGCCAGCAGCCCTTTAATGTCGGCGGGAGGCACAGATACGCAGTATTTT | TRBV6-1 | TRBD2 | once | TRBJ2-3
CASSLLAGRPEAFF | TGTGCCAGCAGTTTATTGGCAGGCCGGCCGGAAGCTTTCTTT | TRBV27 | NA | NA | TRBJ1-1
CASSPNPNPGRPNEQYF | TGCGCCAGCAGCCCGAATCCAAACCCTGGAAGACCCAATGAGCAGTACTTC | TRBV5-1 | NA | few | TRBJ2-7
CASSLRRGGFQETQYF | TGTGCCAGCAGCTTAAGGCGGGGGGGCTTCCAAGAGACCCAGTACTTC | TRBV7-2 | TRBD2 | NA | TRBJ2-5
CASSGRGYEQFF | TGTGCCAGCAGTGGGAGAGGCTACGAGCAGTTCTTC | TRBV2 | NA | NA | TRBJ2-1
CASKPDRHSNQPQHF | TGTGCCAGCAAACCCGACCGACATAGCAATCAGCCCCAGCATTTT | TRBV6-2/TRBV6-3 | NA | few | TRBJ1-5
CASSQMQGAGGYTF | TGTGCCAGCAGCCAAATGCAGGGGGCAGGGGGCTACACCTTC | TRBV3-1 | TRBD1 | NA | TRBJ1-2
CSARGPGLTEAFF | TGCAGTGCTAGAGGTCCGGGGCTCACTGAAGCTTTCTTT | TRBV20-1 | NA | NA | TRBJ1-1